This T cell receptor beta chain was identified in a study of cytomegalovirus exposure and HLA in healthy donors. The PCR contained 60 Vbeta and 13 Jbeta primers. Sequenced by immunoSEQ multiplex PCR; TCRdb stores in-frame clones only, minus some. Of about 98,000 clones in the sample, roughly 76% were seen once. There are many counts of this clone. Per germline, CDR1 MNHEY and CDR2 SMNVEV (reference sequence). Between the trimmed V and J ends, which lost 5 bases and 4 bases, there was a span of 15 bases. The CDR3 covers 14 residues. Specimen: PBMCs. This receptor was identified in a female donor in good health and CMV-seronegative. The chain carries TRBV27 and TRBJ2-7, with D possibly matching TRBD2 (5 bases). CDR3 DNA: TGTGCCAGCAGTCCCGGGATCTACGTATACGAGCAGTACTTC. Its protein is CASSPGIYVYEQYF.